Listed here are 28 T cell receptor beta chains from one sample, sequenced in a study of T cells after yellow fever vaccination. In TCRdb, the 5' RACE reads were re-called with MiXCR into one record per CDR3 protein. Of more than 450,000 distinct CDR3 sequences in the sample, just over 20% are singletons; the top ten hold about 16%. This specimen was PBMCs, taken less than 25 days after the first yellow fever vaccination. These receptors were obtained from a man aged 18-30 years who received the YFV17D yellow fever vaccine.

The gene calls are TRBV11-3 and TRBJ2-3, with TRBD1 as a possible D gene (5 bases). Germline CDR1 reads SGHNT; CDR2 reads YENEEA. The V end lost 1 base, the J end lost 2 bases, and 13 bases lay between the germline ends. This CDR3 is 16 amino acids long. The CDR3 loop is CASSLGTDTTTDTQYF. The CDR3 nucleotides are TGTGCCAGCAGCTTAGGTACGGACACCACCACAGATACGCAGTATTTT.

This clonotype was recorded at least ten times. The chain combines TRBV5-1 with TRBJ2-1; 9 nucleotides match TRBD1. V was clipped by 5 bases and J by 7 bases; unmatched bases: 7. The CDR3 consists of 14 residues. Germline CDR1 reads SGHRS; CDR2 reads YFSETQ. The CDR3 nucleotides are TGCGCCAGCAGTCCGGGACAGGGTTTTAATGAGCAGTTCTTC. Protein sequence: CASSPGQGFNEQFF.

This clonotype was observed a handful of times. The V gene is TRBV5-6, the J gene TRBJ2-7, with a tentative D call TRBD2 (5 bases). From germline, CDR1 is SGHDT and CDR2 YYEEEE. V gave up 0 bases and J gave up 5 bases, with 9 bases separating them. The CDR3 sequence is 13 residues long. The CDR3 loop reads CASSLGSGDEQYV. The CDR3 bases are TGTGCCAGCAGCTTGGGGTCCGGGGACGAGCAGTACGTC.

The J gene is TRBJ1-6, the V gene TRBV7-6; D not resolved. Per the germline V gene, CDR1 is SGHVS and CDR2 is FNYEAQ. The CDR3 covers 13 residues. Trimming shortened V by 8 bases and J by 9 bases, and 14 bases separated the two germline ends. The CDR3 loop reads CASRASGISPLHF. The CDR3 DNA reads as TGTGCCAGCCGGGCTTCGGGCATTTCACCCCTCCACTTT.

Only one count was recorded for this clonotype. The chain combines TRBV12-3 or TRBV12-4 with TRBJ2-5; 11 nucleotides agree with TRBD2. V lost 5 bases and J lost 6; bases outside the gene matches: 11. The CDR3 length is 16 residues. CDR3 loop: CASSPRLAGRVKTQYF. The DNA for the CDR3 is TGTGCCAGCAGTCCCAGACTAGCGGGGCGGGTAAAGACCCAGTACTTC.

The V gene is TRBV11-2, the J gene TRBJ2-3; 10 nucleotides agree with TRBD1. V shed 7 bases, J shed 6 bases, and the junction held 22 bases outside the gene matches. From germline, CDR1 is SGHAT and CDR2 FQNNGV. The CDR3 extends over 19 amino acids. Written as DNA, the CDR3 is TGTGCCAGCATGCTCTGGGCCGCCAGGGACAGGGGAAAGGAGGATACGCAGTATTTT. Its translation: CASMLWAARDRGKEDTQYF.

To note about this clonotype: Since a much larger clone is just one base distant, this may be a read error. V and J are TRBV12-3 or TRBV12-4 and TRBJ2-7, with 8 nucleotides matching TRBD1. The V gene end was trimmed by 4 bases and the J gene end by 2 bases; junction bases not matched to a gene: 4. The CDR3 contains 14 residues. The CDR3 sequence: CASSSQGAPYEQYF. CDR3 in DNA: TGTGCCAGCAGTTCTCAGGGGGCCCCCTACGAGCAGTACTTC.

This clonotype was counted a few times. The V and J genes are TRBV2 and TRBJ1-2, with TRBD1 as a possible D gene (5 bases). The CDR3 length is 15 residues. The germline V gene encodes CDR1 SNHLY and CDR2 FYNNEI. Trimming left V 0 bases short and J 6 bases short, with 14 bases between. CDR3 region: CASSEAPTGTDGYTF. The CDR3 region has the DNA TGTGCCAGCAGTGAAGCTCCTACCGGGACTGATGGCTACACCTTC. The full variable domain, its missing parts supplied by reference TRBV2 and TRBJ1-2, is EPEVTQTPSHQVTQMGQEVILRCVPISNHLYFYWYRQILGQKVEFLVSFYNNEISEKSEIFDDQFSVERPDGSNFTLKIRSTKLEDSAMYFCASSEAPTGTDGYTFGSGTRLTVV.

The genes are TRBV20-1 and TRBJ1-2; 9 bases are shared with TRBD1. The CDR3 length is 14 residues. V dropped 5 bases and J dropped 1; count of bases not matched to a gene: 5. Germline CDR1 reads DFQATT; CDR2 reads SNEGSKA (reference sequence). This CDR3 reads CSAGSDRGNYGYTF. As DNA, the CDR3 is TGCAGTGCTGGATCGGACAGGGGTAACTATGGCTACACCTTC.

The chain couples TRBV20-1 to TRBJ2-6, with TRBD2 matching 9 bases. V shed 0 bases, J shed 4 bases, and the junction held 7 bases outside the gene matches. The V gene's germline CDR1 is DFQATT and CDR2 SNEGSKA (reference sequence). CDR3 length equals 17 residues. This CDR3 reads CSARDASGERGANVLTF. The DNA for the CDR3 is TGCAGTGCTAGAGATGCTAGCGGGGAAAGAGGGGCCAACGTCCTGACTTTC.

The table lists this clonotype with a few counts. This CDR3 is CASSQDQGDQETQYF. The CDR3 region has the DNA TGTGCCAGCAGCCAAGATCAAGGGGATCAAGAGACCCAGTACTTC. V and J are TRBV4-2 and TRBJ2-5; the D gene is possibly TRBD1 (5 bases). Germline-derived CDR1 and CDR2 are LGHNA and YNFKEQ. The CDR3 has 15 amino acids. Trimming left V 0 bases short and J 2 bases short, with 10 bases between.

This chain connects TRBV20-1 to TRBJ1-2; D gene ambiguous. V gave up 6 bases and J gave up 5 bases, with 16 bases separating them. The CDR3 sequence is 13 residues long. Germline-derived CDR1 and CDR2 are DFQATT and SNEGSKA (reference sequence). CDR3 residues: CSAPLGRVYGYTF. In nucleotides, the CDR3 is TGCAGTGCGCCCCTGGGGAGGGTTTATGGCTACACCTTC.

This chain uses TRBV6-1 with TRBJ1-1; TRBD1 aligns across 7 bases. Looked up from germline, CDR1 is MNHNS and CDR2 is SASEGT. The trim removed 5 bases at V and 5 bases at J, leaving 11 bases unmatched. The CDR3 has 15 residues. The CDR3 protein is CASSLPPGQITEAFF. The CDR3 bases are TGTGCCAGCAGTCTTCCCCCGGGACAGATAACTGAAGCTTTCTTT.

The gene calls are TRBV5-4 and TRBJ2-2; no definite D call. Trimming cost V 0 bases and J 0 bases, with 12 bases left between them. The CDR3 consists of 17 residues. Germline V CDR1 and CDR2: SGHNT, YYREEE (reference sequence). The CDR3 loop is CASSLDSRIANTGELFF. CDR3 nucleotides: TGTGCCAGCAGCTTGGACAGCAGGATCGCGAACACCGGGGAGCTGTTTTTT.

V gene TRBV7-2 combines with J gene TRBJ2-7, with 7 bases matching TRBD2. Germline trimming cut 2 bases from V and 6 bases from J; bases unmatched to any gene: 4. CDR1 SGHTA and CDR2 FQGNSA come from the germline V gene. This CDR3 region has 13 residues. The CDR3 reads CASSLRREGEQYF. CDR3 DNA sequence: TGTGCCAGCAGCTTACGGAGGGAGGGCGAGCAGTACTTC.

The chain joins TRBV7-9 to TRBJ1-6; tentatively, D is TRBD1 (5 bases). Germline CDR1 SEHNR, CDR2 FQNEAQ (reference sequence). The CDR3 length is 13 residues. The V end lost 2 bases, the J end lost 8 bases, and 7 bases lay between the germline ends. The CDR3 spells CASSLRGDSPLHF. For the CDR3, the DNA is TGTGCCAGCAGCTTAAGGGGAGATTCACCCCTCCACTTT.

V is TRBV4-1 and J is TRBJ2-7, with 12 bases matching TRBD2. With 3 bases clipped from V and 6 bases from J, the junction kept 6 bases outside the gene matches. Germline CDR1 and CDR2: MGHRA and YSYEKL. This CDR3 has 15 amino acids. The CDR3 here is CASSHPTSGGLEQYF. DNA of the CDR3: TGCGCCAGCAGCCACCCGACTAGCGGGGGACTCGAGCAGTACTTC.

This clonotype has more than one count but fewer than ten. The chain couples TRBV5-1 to TRBJ1-3; TRBD1 might be the D (6 bases). Germline V gives CDR1 SGHRS, CDR2 YFSETQ. The CDR3 is 16 residues long. Deletions cut 2 bases from V and 4 bases from J, with 16 bases between. The CDR3 loop is CASSFGTRALGNTIYF. Here the CDR3 DNA reads TGCGCCAGCAGCTTCGGGACACGGGCTCTCGGAAACACCATATATTTT.

This sequence joins TRBV19 and TRBJ2-7; D is tentatively TRBD1 or TRBD2 (5 bases each). The ends were cut back, 5 bases at V and 1 base at J, with 12 bases in the middle. The germline gives CDR1 LNHDA, CDR2 SQIVND (reference sequence). This CDR3 spans 14 amino acids. The CDR3 DNA sequence: TGTGCCAGTAGTCTCTGGGACGTTTCCTACGAGCAGTACTTC. This translates into CASSLWDVSYEQYF.

V usage is TRBV12-3 or TRBV12-4 and J usage is TRBJ2-1; D remains ambiguous. The CDR3 is made up of 14 amino acids. The V end lost 3 bases, the J end lost 8 bases, and 14 bases lay between the germline ends. Here the CDR3 reads CASSLSGSRDEQFF. The CDR3 coding sequence is TGTGCCAGCAGTTTGTCCGGTAGTCGGGATGAGCAGTTCTTC.

A few counts support this clonotype. The DNA of the CDR3 is TGTGCCAGCAGCCCCCGGACAGGGGAGAACACTGAAGCTTTCTTT. It specifies CASSPRTGENTEAFF. The genes are TRBV7-9 and TRBJ1-1; 9 bases agree with TRBD1. The CDR3 has 15 residues. Germline CDR1 and CDR2: SEHNR and FQNEAQ (reference sequence). J was trimmed by 1 base and V by 5 bases; bases with no gene match: 5.

This clonotype turned up a few times. The chain joins TRBV5-1 to TRBJ2-3, with 8 bases fitting TRBD2. The trim removed 2 bases at V and 3 bases at J, leaving 5 bases unmatched. CDR1 is SGHRS, CDR2 YFSETQ, per germline. The CDR3 totals 15 residues. Here the CDR3 DNA reads TGCGCCAGCAGCTTAAAGCGGGGGAGGACAGATACGCAGTATTTT. Its protein is CASSLKRGRTDTQYF.

There are many counts of this clonotype. The rearrangement joins TRBV4-3 to TRBJ1-6; no reliable D call. Germline CDR1 LGHNA, CDR2 YSLEER. The CDR3 covers 15 residues. V was trimmed by 3 bases and J by 7 bases, leaving 13 bases between them. CDR3 DNA: TGCGCCAGCAGCCAGCAGTGGCAGGAAAATTCACCCCTCCACTTT. Its protein is CASSQQWQENSPLHF.

This clonotype has only one observation. This chain connects TRBV5-5 to TRBJ2-3, with 7 bases fitting TRBD1. Trimming cost V 2 bases and J 5 bases; bases outside gene matches: 2. The CDR3 consists of 13 residues. CDR1 SGHKS and CDR2 YYEKEE come from the germline V gene (reference sequence). The CDR3 sequence: CASSFRGLDTQYF. CDR3 DNA sequence: TGTGCCAGCAGCTTTAGGGGGCTAGATACGCAGTATTTT.

Only a few counts were recorded for this clonotype. The V gene is TRBV7-2, the J gene TRBJ1-6, with D unresolved. The CDR3 sequence is 16 residues long. V gave up 3 bases and J gave up 8 bases, with 17 bases separating them. Germline V gene data show CDR1 as SGHTA and CDR2 as FQGNSA. CDR3 region: CASSFLGEGKHSPLHF. The CDR3 DNA sequence: TGTGCCAGCAGCTTTCTCGGCGAGGGTAAACATTCACCCCTCCACTTT.

This clonotype was seen at least ten times. The chain combines TRBV20-1 with TRBJ1-5; D ambiguous. The V end lost 3 bases, the J end lost 0 bases, and 3 bases lay between the germline ends. The germline V gene encodes CDR1 DFQATT and CDR2 SNEGSKA (reference sequence). The CDR3 runs 12 residues. The CDR3 bases are TGCAGTGCTAGGGATAGCAATCAGCCCCAGCATTTT. It encodes CSARDSNQPQHF.

This clonotype was seen a few times. The genes are TRBV20-1 and TRBJ2-6; TRBD1 matches at 7 bases. The J segment lost 2 bases and the V segment lost 8 bases, leaving 3 bases of the junction unmatched. In germline, CDR1 is DFQATT, CDR2 SNEGSKA (reference sequence). The CDR3 extends over 13 amino acids. CDR3 residues: CSTQGTGANVLTF. CDR3 nucleotides: TGCAGTACACAGGGGACTGGGGCCAACGTCCTGACTTTC.

This clonotype has more than one count but fewer than ten. V usage is TRBV7-8 and J usage is TRBJ2-2; D not resolved. Trimming took 5 bases from V and 2 from J, leaving 12 bases between them. Germline values: CDR1 SGHVS, CDR2 FQNEAQ. CDR3 length equals 15 residues. CDR3 amino acids: CASSPVLGNTGELFF. DNA for the CDR3: TGTGCCAGCAGCCCGGTTCTAGGCAACACCGGGGAGCTGTTTTTT.